Listed below are T cell receptor beta chains from one sample, sequenced in a study of T cells in Graves' hyperthyroidism and ophthalmopathy. TCRdb recomputed calls from the multiplex PCR reads with MiXCR, one row per CDR3 protein. The data contain about 700,000 distinct CDR3 sequences, 14% of them singletons. What was sequenced was blood. These receptors were collected from a woman aged 18-30 years with Graves' hyperthyroidism. Both conserved end residues are part of each CDR3. Each record gives: J gene, V gene, CDR3 length, D gene, clone size, CDR3 protein, CDR3 DNA. The D gene is left open where the match is weak. A clone size is listed for some rows: how often the clone was seen (once, few, many), or a class if it is expanded.

J: TRBJ2-7; V: TRBV28; length: 14; D: TRBD1; size: many; CDR3: CASSPTGGWYEQYF; DNA: TGTGCCAGCAGTCCGACAGGGGGCTGGTACGAGCAGTACTTC
J: TRBJ1-5; V: TRBV5-6; length: 14; D: NA; size: few; CDR3: CASSSGTPGQPQHF; DNA: TGTGCCAGCAGCTCCGGGACACCGGGTCAGCCCCAGCATTTT
J: TRBJ2-1; V: TRBV24-1; length: 13; D: NA; size: NA; CDR3: CATSDLRGYEQFF; DNA: TGTGCCACCAGTGATTTGCGGGGGTATGAGCAGTTCTTC
J: TRBJ2-2; V: TRBV28; length: 16; D: NA; size: NA; CDR3: CASSLTSIIQTGELFF; DNA: TGTGCCAGCAGTTTAACTAGCATTATTCAAACCGGGGAGCTGTTTTTT
J: TRBJ2-3; V: TRBV10-2; length: 15; D: TRBD2; size: few; CDR3: CATASRAGVTDTQYF; DNA: TGCGCCACCGCCTCCAGGGCGGGGGTAACAGATACGCAGTATTTT
J: TRBJ2-7; V: TRBV10-3; length: 12; D: NA; size: NA; CDR3: CAISEPLYEQYF; DNA: TGTGCCATCAGTGAGCCGCTCTACGAGCAGTACTTC
J: TRBJ1-2; V: TRBV5-4; length: 13; D: NA; size: NA; CDR3: CASSWPGAGGYTF; DNA: TGTGCCAGCAGCTGGCCGGGGGCGGGAGGCTACACCTTC
J: TRBJ2-7; V: TRBV9; length: 15; D: TRBD2; size: NA; CDR3: CASSSGTSPGYEQYF; DNA: TGTGCCAGCAGCTCAGGGACTAGCCCAGGGTACGAGCAGTACTTC
J: TRBJ2-7; V: TRBV2; length: 13; D: NA; size: NA; CDR3: CASMGELAYEQYF; DNA: TGTGCCAGCATGGGGGAATTAGCCTACGAGCAGTACTTC
J: TRBJ2-2; V: TRBV24-1; length: 16; D: NA; size: few; CDR3: CATSDLSSANTGELFF; DNA: TGTGCCACCAGTGATTTGTCGTCAGCGAACACCGGGGAGCTGTTTTTT
J: TRBJ2-7; V: TRBV18; length: 15; D: TRBD2; size: many; CDR3: CASSPPSGVSYEQYF; DNA: TGTGCCAGCTCACCACCTAGCGGGGTCTCCTACGAGCAGTACTTC
J: TRBJ2-7; V: TRBV6-2/TRBV6-3; length: 14; D: NA; size: few; CDR3: CASSYLGGNYEQYF; DNA: TGTGCCAGCAGTTACTTAGGCGGAAACTACGAGCAGTACTTC
J: TRBJ2-3; V: TRBV20-1; length: 16; D: TRBD2; size: NA; CDR3: CSASTSGRADGDTQYF; DNA: TGCAGTGCTAGCACTAGCGGGAGGGCCGATGGAGATACGCAGTATTTT
J: TRBJ1-2; V: TRBV7-2; length: 15; D: NA; size: many; CDR3: CASSLTGPQGYGYTF; DNA: TGTGCCAGCAGCTTGACAGGACCGCAGGGCTATGGCTACACCTTC
J: TRBJ2-5; V: TRBV20-1; length: 12; D: NA; size: many; CDR3: CSARGEEETQYF; DNA: TGCAGTGCTAGAGGGGAGGAAGAGACCCAGTACTTC
J: TRBJ1-1; V: TRBV7-9; length: 19; D: TRBD1; size: NA; CDR3: CASSLGTGGGGFMNTEAFF; DNA: TGTGCCAGCAGCTTAGGGACAGGGGGGGGGGGATTCATGAACACTGAAGCTTTCTTT
J: TRBJ2-7; V: TRBV19; length: 18; D: NA; size: few; CDR3: CASRSQGMGTFGSYEQYF; DNA: TGTGCCAGTAGATCACAGGGTATGGGGACTTTCGGCTCCTACGAGCAGTACTTC
J: TRBJ1-1; V: TRBV7-9; length: 17; D: TRBD1; size: many; CDR3: CASSSHPDRAVDTEAFF; DNA: TGTGCCAGCAGCTCCCACCCCGACAGGGCGGTAGACACTGAAGCTTTCTTT
J: TRBJ2-1; V: TRBV4-1; length: 15; D: NA; size: NA; CDR3: CASSQDNGKHNEQFF; DNA: TGCGCCAGCAGCCAAGATAACGGGAAACATAATGAGCAGTTCTTC
J: TRBJ2-7; V: TRBV7-3; length: 15; D: NA; size: NA; CDR3: CASSLTGGPFDEQYF; DNA: TGTGCCAGCAGCTTAACCGGGGGACCGTTTGACGAGCAGTACTTC
J: TRBJ2-4; V: TRBV20-1; length: 19; D: TRBD1; size: many; CDR3: CSARVRDRDAGGAKNIQYF; DNA: TGCAGTGCTAGAGTCCGGGACAGGGATGCTGGGGGGGCCAAAAACATTCAGTACTTC
J: TRBJ2-7; V: TRBV20-1; length: 15; D: TRBD2; size: NA; CDR3: CSARAQLAGGGEQYF; DNA: TGCAGTGCTAGAGCTCAACTAGCGGGAGGGGGGGAGCAGTACTTC
J: TRBJ2-3; V: TRBV10-2; length: 16; D: NA; size: NA; CDR3: CASSEGRGWNTDTQYF; DNA: TGCGCCAGCAGTGAGGGACGTGGGTGGAACACAGATACGCAGTATTTT
J: TRBJ1-5; V: TRBV30; length: 13; D: NA; size: many; CDR3: CAWSSQGRQPQHF; DNA: TGTGCCTGGAGTTCACAGGGACGACAGCCCCAGCATTTT
J: TRBJ2-3; V: TRBV5-1; length: 15; D: TRBD2; size: NA; CDR3: CASESGTKGTDTQYF; DNA: TGCGCCAGCGAAAGCGGGACTAAGGGCACAGATACGCAGTATTTT
J: TRBJ1-4; V: TRBV5-1; length: 15; D: TRBD1; size: many; CDR3: CASSRDRATGEKLFF; DNA: TGCGCCAGCAGCCGCGACAGGGCAACCGGTGAAAAACTGTTTTTT
J: TRBJ2-1; V: TRBV20-1; length: 13; D: TRBD2; size: many; CDR3: CSATAGAYNEQFF; DNA: TGCAGTGCTACAGCGGGAGCCTACAATGAGCAGTTCTTC
J: TRBJ1-1; V: TRBV5-1; length: 12; D: NA; size: NA; CDR3: CASRNMNTEAFF; DNA: TGCGCCAGCAGGAACATGAACACTGAAGCTTTCTTT
J: TRBJ1-6; V: TRBV7-2; length: 13; D: NA; size: few; CDR3: CASSHGNNSPLHF; DNA: TGTGCCAGCAGCCACGGGAATAATTCACCCCTCCACTTT
J: TRBJ1-5; V: TRBV25-1; length: 16; D: NA; size: few; CDR3: CASSERLGGSNQPQHF; DNA: TGTGCCAGCAGTGAAAGATTGGGAGGGTCTAATCAGCCCCAGCATTTT
J: TRBJ2-7; V: TRBV7-2; length: 15; D: NA; size: few; CDR3: CASSPAIWHVYEQYF; DNA: TGTGCCAGCAGCCCCGCCATCTGGCATGTCTACGAGCAGTACTTC
J: TRBJ1-5; V: TRBV27; length: 14; D: NA; size: NA; CDR3: CASRPMGAQQPQHF; DNA: TGTGCCAGCCGCCCCATGGGGGCACAGCAGCCCCAGCATTTT
J: TRBJ2-7; V: TRBV27; length: 17; D: TRBD2; size: many; CDR3: CASSLVGLAGASYEQYF; DNA: TGTGCCAGCAGTTTAGTTGGACTAGCGGGAGCCTCCTACGAGCAGTACTTC
J: TRBJ2-7; V: TRBV5-5; length: 13; D: NA; size: many; CDR3: CASSLIRSYEQYF; DNA: TGTGCCAGCAGCTTGATCAGGTCCTACGAGCAGTACTTC
J: TRBJ2-5; V: TRBV27; length: 16; D: NA; size: NA; CDR3: CASSRLGVSGQETQYF; DNA: TGTGCCAGCAGTAGGCTCGGGGTTTCTGGCCAAGAGACCCAGTACTTC
J: TRBJ2-1; V: TRBV6-2/TRBV6-3; length: 19; D: NA; size: few; CDR3: CASSYSTLAVGSSYNEQFF; DNA: TGTGCCAGCAGTTACTCGACCCTAGCAGTTGGTAGCTCCTACAATGAGCAGTTCTTC
J: TRBJ2-1; V: TRBV18; length: 15; D: NA; size: many; CDR3: CASSPQLGQDNEQFF; DNA: TGTGCCAGCTCACCGCAGCTGGGTCAAGACAATGAGCAGTTCTTC
J: TRBJ2-5; V: TRBV24-1; length: 14; D: TRBD2; size: once; CDR3: CATSSASGKGTQYF; DNA: TGTGCCACTTCCTCCGCTAGCGGTAAAGGGACCCAGTACTTC
J: TRBJ1-1; V: TRBV7-8; length: 16; D: NA; size: NA; CDR3: CASSHYKLKMNTEAFF; DNA: TGTGCCAGCAGCCACTACAAGTTAAAGATGAACACTGAAGCTTTCTTT
J: TRBJ2-1; V: TRBV19; length: 16; D: NA; size: NA; CDR3: CASRPWGAQERNEQFF; DNA: TGTGCCAGTCGCCCCTGGGGGGCCCAAGAACGCAATGAGCAGTTCTTC
J: TRBJ1-4; V: TRBV5-6; length: 15; D: NA; size: many; CDR3: CASSLRAPGNEKLFF; DNA: TGTGCCAGCAGCTTGAGGGCCCCGGGTAATGAAAAACTGTTTTTT
J: TRBJ1-1; V: TRBV12-3/TRBV12-4; length: 11; D: NA; size: few; CDR3: CASSKRLEAFF; DNA: TGTGCCAGCAGTAAGAGACTTGAAGCTTTCTTT
J: TRBJ2-7; V: TRBV28; length: 17; D: NA; size: NA; CDR3: CASSSFVGGRLSYEQYF; DNA: TGTGCCAGCAGTTCTTTCGTTGGGGGCCGACTCTCCTACGAGCAGTACTTC
J: TRBJ2-3; V: TRBV6-1; length: 18; D: TRBD2; size: NA; CDR3: CASHPTGGRDPSTDTQYF; DNA: TGTGCCAGCCACCCTACTGGCGGGAGGGACCCTAGCACAGATACGCAGTATTTT
J: TRBJ1-1; V: TRBV6-1; length: 14; D: NA; size: few; CDR3: CASSIGGRYTEAFF; DNA: TGTGCCAGCAGTATCGGGGGGAGGTACACTGAAGCTTTCTTT
J: TRBJ2-1; V: TRBV28; length: 17; D: TRBD2; size: NA; CDR3: CASRWGTSGRGYNEQFF; DNA: TGTGCCAGCAGATGGGGGACTAGCGGGAGGGGATACAATGAGCAGTTCTTC
J: TRBJ2-3; V: TRBV10-3; length: 15; D: TRBD2; size: few; CDR3: CAISEDSGGSGTQYF; DNA: TGTGCCATCAGTGAGGATAGCGGGGGTTCTGGGACGCAGTATTTT
J: TRBJ2-3; V: TRBV9; length: 19; D: TRBD1; size: NA; CDR3: CASSVEGGQGTLRTDTQYF; DNA: TGTGCCAGCAGCGTAGAAGGAGGACAGGGGACCTTGCGCACAGATACGCAGTATTTT
J: TRBJ2-3; V: TRBV30; length: 16; D: TRBD2; size: many; CDR3: CAWSKGLAGVADTQYF; DNA: TGTGCCTGGAGCAAGGGACTAGCGGGAGTGGCAGATACGCAGTATTTT
J: TRBJ2-7; V: TRBV5-5; length: 15; D: TRBD1; size: many; CDR3: CASTIGRDRDYEQYF; DNA: TGTGCCAGCACCATTGGGAGGGACAGGGACTACGAGCAGTACTTC